The clone carrying this T cell receptor (beta chain) was found many times. This sample is drawn from a study of blood T cell repertoires in COVID-19. Libraries were prepared by immunoSEQ multiplex PCR; TCRdb keeps only in-frame clonotypes and omits some of them. The data show 95,000 to 110,000 clones, roughly 82% seen once. The germline gives CDR1 SGHRS, CDR2 YFSETQ. The V and J ends lost 1 base and 2 bases, in that order; junction bases with no gene match: 5. This CDR3 comprises 15 residues. This chain joins TRBV5-1 and TRBJ2-7; 8 bases map to TRBD2. The specimen sequenced was peripheral blood. This TCR was sampled from a man aged 55 to 70 with acute or convalescent COVID-19. CDR3 DNA sequence: TGCGCCAGCAGCTTGACTAGCGGAAAAACCTACGAGCAGTACTTC. Residues: CASSLTSGKTYEQYF. Using reference TRBV5-1 and TRBJ2-7 for the parts outside the CDR3, the full variable domain is KAGVTQTPRYLIKTRGQQVTLSCSPISGHRSVSWYQQTPGQGLQFLFEYFSETQRNKGNFPGRFSGRQFSNSRSEMNVSTLELGDSALYLCASSLTSGKTYEQYFGPGTRLTVT.